The next 2 T cell receptor beta chains were all read from a single sample in a study of beta chain features in type 1 diabetes. The sequenced template was cDNA made from the entire isolated RNA. Sequencing used immunoSEQ multiplex PCR; TCRdb keeps in-frame clones, though not all of them. Seen here are about 240,000 clones, 27% observed once, and the top ten hold around 4%. The source material was central memory CD4+ T cells from blood. The receptors were gathered from a man aged 30-40 years in good health.

The chain has TRBV7-2 and TRBJ2-1; a possible D gene is TRBD1 (6 bases). Trimming pared 3 bases from V and 7 bases from J, leaving 16 bases between. This CDR3 is built from 15 residues. The V gene's germline CDR1 is SGHTA and CDR2 FQGNSA. This chain's CDR3 is CASSFIWGPGNEQFF. Written as DNA, the CDR3 is TGTGCCAGCAGCTTCATATGGGGGCCGGGAAATGAGCAGTTCTTC.

This clone was recorded only once. The chain recombines TRBV27 with TRBJ2-1, with D uncertain. Germline CDR1 is MNHEY and CDR2 is SMNVEV (reference sequence). The CDR3 consists of 14 residues. Trimming shortened V by 5 bases and J by 10 bases, and 18 bases separated the two germline ends. The CDR3 sequence: CASSVGRPVGEQFF. CDR3 DNA sequence: TGTGCCAGCAGTGTTGGACGCCCCGTCGGGGAGCAGTTCTTC.